This TCR beta chain was sequenced in a study of CDR3 diversity in severe acne. TCRdb independently ran MiXCR on the PCR reads; one entry per CDR3 protein. The profile shows 85,000 to 120,000 distinct CDR3 sequences, roughly half of them singletons. V gave up 4 bases and J gave up 7 bases; unmatched junction bases: 12. Germline V CDR1 and CDR2: SGDLS, YYNGEE. The CDR3 sequence is 15 residues long. This receptor was obtained from a male donor with acne. Sequenced: blood. This chain connects TRBV9 to TRBJ2-7; 9 bases align to TRBD2. CDR3 sequence reads: CASSPFGGRADEQYF. In DNA, the CDR3 is TGTGCCAGCAGCCCCTTTGGCGGGAGGGCCGATGAGCAGTACTTC.